Given below is one TCR beta chain in context. The data were taken from a study of T cells in Graves' hyperthyroidism and ophthalmopathy. Template material for amplifying TCR beta CDR3 regions consisted of RNA transcripts. RT-PCR in the first round (using the HTBI primer set) targeted the TCR CDR3. Using its own MiXCR run on the multiplex PCR reads, TCRdb lists one record per CDR3 protein. Found here are around 300,000 distinct CDR3 sequences, 25% to 30% of them singletons; the top ten hold roughly a quarter. Sequenced material: blood. This receptor was taken from a man aged 35 to 55 with Graves' hyperthyroidism that later progressed to Graves' ophthalmopathy.

CDR3 sequence: CASSSQGPDNQPQHF. DNA for the CDR3: TGTGCCAGCAGTTCGCAGGGGCCGGACAATCAGCCCCAGCATTTT. The chain recombines TRBV6-2 or TRBV6-3 with TRBJ1-5; D may be TRBD1 (6 bases). Trimming removed 4 bases from V and 3 bases from J, with 13 bases in between. Germline V lookup: CDR1 MNHEY, CDR2 SVGEGT. CDR3 size: 15 residues.